The rows below give T cell receptor beta chains drawn from one sample of a study of T cells in Graves' hyperthyroidism and ophthalmopathy. TCRdb re-analysed the multiplex PCR reads in MiXCR, keeping a single row per CDR3 protein. The sample records 500,000 or so distinct CDR3 sequences, 15% to 20% being singletons. Input material: blood. These receptors all stem from a woman aged 18-29 years with Graves' ophthalmopathy. CDR3s include the opening cysteine and the closing phenylalanine or tryptophan. The D gene is left open where the match is weak. Size values are once, few and many counts, or a class for expanded clones, and some rows have none.

TGTGCCAGCAGTGAGGGACAGGGGTTATCCTATAATTCACCCCTCCACTTT | CASSEGQGLSYNSPLHF | TRBV6-1 | many | TRBD1 | TRBJ1-6
TGTGCCTGGAGGGGAGGACTTCAAGAGACCCAGTACTTC | CAWRGGLQETQYF | TRBV30 | . | . | TRBJ2-5
TGTGCCAGCAGTTCCCAAGCGGGGAGCACCGGGGAGCTGTTTTTT | CASSSQAGSTGELFF | TRBV28 | many | TRBD2 | TRBJ2-2
TGTGCCAGCAGCTTGGTGCGAGAGAAAGCTTTCTTT | CASSLVREKAFF | TRBV5-6 | many | . | TRBJ1-1
TGTGCCAGCAGCGAGGGGGTTAGCGGGTCTCAAGAGACCCAGTACTTC | CASSEGVSGSQETQYF | TRBV9 | . | . | TRBJ2-5
TGTGCCAGCAGCTTAGGGTGGCCTAGCACAGATACGCAGTATTTT | CASSLGWPSTDTQYF | TRBV11-2 | . | . | TRBJ2-3
TGTGCCAGCAGCCAAGAAGAACAGGGACACACTGAAGCTTTCTTT | CASSQEEQGHTEAFF | TRBV14 | . | . | TRBJ1-1
TGCGCCAGCAGCGCAATTACAACAGGGGACACTGAAGCTTTCTTT | CASSAITTGDTEAFF | TRBV5-1 | many | TRBD1 | TRBJ1-1
TGTGCCAGCAGCTCCGGGTCAGATAATGGCTACACCTTC | CASSSGSDNGYTF | TRBV5-6 | many | . | TRBJ1-2
TGTGCCAGCAGCCGAAAACAAGGAGCTGAAGCTTTCTTT | CASSRKQGAEAFF | TRBV14 | . | . | TRBJ1-1
TGCAGTGTAACAACTACTAGCGGGGGGGCCGAGCAGTTCTTC | CSVTTTSGGAEQFF | TRBV20-1 | few | TRBD2 | TRBJ2-1
TGCAGCGTTGAAGAGGGTTCTGAAGCTTTCTTT | CSVEEGSEAFF | TRBV29-1 | few | . | TRBJ1-1
TGTGCCAGCAGTGACCGGGCAGGCACCTCACCCCTCCACTTT | CASSDRAGTSPLHF | TRBV2 | many | . | TRBJ1-6
TGTGCCAGCAGTCGGGGGGCCCACGGGTACGATACGCAGTATTTT | CASSRGAHGYDTQYF | TRBV27 | many | . | TRBJ2-3
TGTGCCAGCAGCGCGGGACTAGCGGGAGGGCTTGGGAACAATGAGCAGTTCTTC | CASSAGLAGGLGNNEQFF | TRBV7-9 | few | TRBD2 | TRBJ2-1
TGTGCCAGCAGTTTTAGGTTATCCCTCAATCAGCCCCAGCATTTT | CASSFRLSLNQPQHF | TRBV28 | many | . | TRBJ1-5
TGTGCCAGCAGCAACCGGGACCCGAACACTGAAGCTTTCTTT | CASSNRDPNTEAFF | TRBV7-9 | . | . | TRBJ1-1
TGTGCCAGCAGCCTTAGGGAAGGAAATTTCTATGGCTACACCTTC | CASSLREGNFYGYTF | TRBV28 | many | . | TRBJ1-2
TGTGCCAGCAGTAAACAGGGGCGGGAAGAGACCCAGTACTTC | CASSKQGREETQYF | TRBV27 | many | TRBD1 | TRBJ2-5
TGTGCCAGCAGTGACAGGGACGGAGCTTTCTTT | CASSDRDGAFF | TRBV6-1 | few | . | TRBJ1-1
TGTGCCAGCAGCCCCCTTTCGGGTGCCACTGAGCAGTTCTTC | CASSPLSGATEQFF | TRBV3-1 | many | . | TRBJ2-1
TGTGCCAGCAGTCAGGACACGGGGGCTCAGCCCCAGCATTTT | CASSQDTGAQPQHF | TRBV28 | few | . | TRBJ1-5
TGTGCCAGCCGACCCCTCGGGGATAACTATGGCTACACCTTC | CASRPLGDNYGYTF | TRBV6-1 | many | . | TRBJ1-2
TGTGCCAGCAGGGGGGGCGAGGGGGCCGGGGAGCTGTTTTTT | CASRGGEGAGELFF | TRBV27 | . | . | TRBJ2-2
TGTGCCACCGGGCCGCTAGCGGGGGGCACAGATACGCAGTATTTT | CATGPLAGGTDTQYF | TRBV24-1 | . | TRBD2 | TRBJ2-3
TGTGCCAGCAGTGGGAGGGGAGAAAATCAGCCCCAGCATTTT | CASSGRGENQPQHF | TRBV2 | many | . | TRBJ1-5
TGCGCCAGCAGCTCAAGGACTAGCGGGAGAGCGCAGTACGAGCAGTACTTC | CASSSRTSGRAQYEQYF | TRBV5-1 | . | TRBD2 | TRBJ2-7
TGCGCCAGCAGCTCACGACAGGGGGTGGCTGAAGCTTTCTTT | CASSSRQGVAEAFF | TRBV5-1 | many | TRBD1 | TRBJ1-1
TGTGCCAGCAGTGAACAGGCGATTTTTATGAACACTGAAGCTTTCTTT | CASSEQAIFMNTEAFF | TRBV2 | many | . | TRBJ1-1
TGTGCCAGCAGACCTGACGGACGACATCAGCCCCAGCATTTT | CASRPDGRHQPQHF | TRBV2 | many | . | TRBJ1-5
TGCAGTGCTAGAGAAGCCCGGGCCTCCAATCAGCCCCAGCATTTT | CSAREARASNQPQHF | TRBV20-1 | few | . | TRBJ1-5
TGTGCCAGCAGCTTACATAGCGGGTCCTCCTACGAGCAGTACTTC | CASSLHSGSSYEQYF | TRBV11-2 | many | TRBD2 | TRBJ2-7
TGTGCCAGCAGCTTAGTGAGGACTAGCGAGAGCAACGTGGGGTACAATGAGCAGTTCTTC | CASSLVRTSESNVGYNEQFF | TRBV7-6 | . | TRBD2 | TRBJ2-1
TGTGCCAGCAGCTCAGCTATTACCTACGAGCAGTACTTC | CASSSAITYEQYF | TRBV7-9 | many | . | TRBJ2-7
TGTGCCAGCAGTTTAATGGCAGGGGGCAACTATGGCTACACCTTC | CASSLMAGGNYGYTF | TRBV12-3/TRBV12-4 | many | TRBD1 | TRBJ1-2
TGCAGTGCCAGCAACCGGGACAGGTTAAATCAGCCCCAGCATTTT | CSASNRDRLNQPQHF | TRBV20-1 | few | TRBD1 | TRBJ1-5
TGCAGTGCTAGAGACCTCAAGAACACTGAAGCTTTCTTT | CSARDLKNTEAFF | TRBV20-1 | many | . | TRBJ1-1
TGCAGTGCTTCTAGCGCGAACTACGAGCAGTACTTC | CSASSANYEQYF | TRBV20-1 | . | . | TRBJ2-7
TGCGCCAGCAGCTTGGCGAGCCTGGCGAGCAATGAGCAGTTCTTC | CASSLASLASNEQFF | TRBV5-1 | many | . | TRBJ2-1
TGTGCCAGCAGCAAAGCGGTTAGCTCCTACGAGCAGTACTTC | CASSKAVSSYEQYF | TRBV9 | few | . | TRBJ2-7
TGTGCCAGCAGTGATTGGGCGGTGAACACTGAAGCTTTCTTT | CASSDWAVNTEAFF | TRBV6-1 | many | . | TRBJ1-1
TGTGCCAGCAGTTCTCTGGACACCCTAGCCAAAAACATTCAGTACTTC | CASSSLDTLAKNIQYF | TRBV27 | few | . | TRBJ2-4